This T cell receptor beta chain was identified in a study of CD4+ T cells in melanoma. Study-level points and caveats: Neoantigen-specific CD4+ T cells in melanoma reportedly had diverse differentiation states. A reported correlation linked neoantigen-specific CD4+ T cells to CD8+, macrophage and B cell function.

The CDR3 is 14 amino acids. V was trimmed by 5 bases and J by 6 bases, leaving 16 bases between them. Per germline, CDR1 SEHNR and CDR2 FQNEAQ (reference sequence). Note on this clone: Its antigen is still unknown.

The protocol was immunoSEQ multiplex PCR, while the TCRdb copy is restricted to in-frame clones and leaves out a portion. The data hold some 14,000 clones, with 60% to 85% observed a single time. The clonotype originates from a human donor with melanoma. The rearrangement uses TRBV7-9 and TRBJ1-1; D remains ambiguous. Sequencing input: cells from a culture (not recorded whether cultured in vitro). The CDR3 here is CASSKPRRTAEAFF. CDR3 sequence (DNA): TGTGCCAGCAGCAAGCCCAGACGGACCGCTGAAGCTTTCTTT. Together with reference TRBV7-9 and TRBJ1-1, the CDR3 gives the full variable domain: DTGVSQNPRHKITKRGQNVTFRCDPISEHNRLYWYRQTLGQGPEFLTYFQNEAQLEKSRLLSDRFSAERPKGSFSTLEIQRTEQGDSAMYLCASSKPRRTAEAFFGQGTRLTVV.